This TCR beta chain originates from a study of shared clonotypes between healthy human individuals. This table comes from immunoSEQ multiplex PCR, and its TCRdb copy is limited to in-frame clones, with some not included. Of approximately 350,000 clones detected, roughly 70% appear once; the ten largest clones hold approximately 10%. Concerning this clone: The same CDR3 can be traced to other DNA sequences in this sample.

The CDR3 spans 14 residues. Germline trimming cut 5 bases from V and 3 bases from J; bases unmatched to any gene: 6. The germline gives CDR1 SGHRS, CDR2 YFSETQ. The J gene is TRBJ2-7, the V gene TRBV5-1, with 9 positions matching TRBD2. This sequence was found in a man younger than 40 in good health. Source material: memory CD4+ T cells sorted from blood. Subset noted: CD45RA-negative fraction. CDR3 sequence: CASSLAGSDYEQYF. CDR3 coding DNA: TGCGCCAGCAGTCTAGCGGGATCAGACTACGAGCAGTACTTC.